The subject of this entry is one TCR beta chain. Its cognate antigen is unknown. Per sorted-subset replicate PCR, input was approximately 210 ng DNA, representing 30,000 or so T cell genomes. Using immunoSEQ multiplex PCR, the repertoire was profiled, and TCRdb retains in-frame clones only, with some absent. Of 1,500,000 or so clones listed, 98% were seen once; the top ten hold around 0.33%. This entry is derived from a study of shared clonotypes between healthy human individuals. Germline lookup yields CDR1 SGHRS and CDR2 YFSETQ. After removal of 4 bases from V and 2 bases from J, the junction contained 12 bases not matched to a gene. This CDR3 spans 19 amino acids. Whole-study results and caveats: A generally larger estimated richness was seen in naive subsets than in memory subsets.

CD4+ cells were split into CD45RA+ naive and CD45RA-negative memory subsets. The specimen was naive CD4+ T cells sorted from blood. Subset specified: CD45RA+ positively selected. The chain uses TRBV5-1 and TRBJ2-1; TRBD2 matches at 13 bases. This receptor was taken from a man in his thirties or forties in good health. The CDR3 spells CASSRLAGGVSGAYNEQFF. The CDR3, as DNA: TGCGCCAGCAGCCGACTAGCGGGAGGTGTATCGGGTGCCTACAATGAGCAGTTCTTC.